This T cell receptor beta chain was sequenced for a study of early T cells in non-severe SARS-CoV-2 infection. Whole-study context: Investigators sequenced bulk RNA drawn from unsorted whole blood, and chains remained unpaired. Study-wide results and caveats: VDJdb matching skewed toward anti-spike CD8 responses, missing private and CD4 specificities.

Comments on this clonotype: Its target is unknown.

From germline, CDR1 is SGHVS and CDR2 FNYEAQ. This CDR3 has 14 residues. V was trimmed by 0 bases and J by 4 bases, leaving 8 bases between them. Molecules of cDNA were individually given unique molecular identifiers that were attached to them. TCRdb re-called the 5' RACE reads with MiXCR, one entry per CDR3 protein. The sample carries more than 45,000 distinct CDR3 sequences, more than 7.5% recorded once. The chain links TRBV7-6 to TRBJ2-3; D gene unclear. The sequence was obtained from an adult who was a healthcare worker with PCR-confirmed SARS-CoV-2 infection or an uninfected control (not recorded which). Sequencing was carried out using whole blood. CDR3 residues: CASSLAERADTQYF. Written as DNA, the CDR3 is TGTGCCAGCAGCTTAGCGGAAAGGGCAGATACGCAGTATTTT.